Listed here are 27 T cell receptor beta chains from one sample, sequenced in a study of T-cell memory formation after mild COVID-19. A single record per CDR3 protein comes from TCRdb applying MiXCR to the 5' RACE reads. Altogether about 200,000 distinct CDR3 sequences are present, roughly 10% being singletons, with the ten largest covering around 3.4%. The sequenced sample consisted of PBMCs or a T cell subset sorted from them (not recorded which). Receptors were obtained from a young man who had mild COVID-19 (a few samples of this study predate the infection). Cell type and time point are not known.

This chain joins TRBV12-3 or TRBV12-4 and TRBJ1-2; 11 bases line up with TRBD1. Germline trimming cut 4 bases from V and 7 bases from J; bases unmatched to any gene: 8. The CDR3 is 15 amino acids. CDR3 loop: CASSSWTGGLSGYTF. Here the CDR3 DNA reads TGTGCCAGCAGTTCCTGGACAGGGGGCTTATCTGGCTACACCTTC.

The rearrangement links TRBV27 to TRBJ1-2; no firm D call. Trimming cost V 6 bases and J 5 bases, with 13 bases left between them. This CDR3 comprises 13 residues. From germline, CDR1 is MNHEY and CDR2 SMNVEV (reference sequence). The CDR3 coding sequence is TGTGCCAGCAGACCCGCACGGTTTTATGGCTACACCTTC. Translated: CASRPARFYGYTF.

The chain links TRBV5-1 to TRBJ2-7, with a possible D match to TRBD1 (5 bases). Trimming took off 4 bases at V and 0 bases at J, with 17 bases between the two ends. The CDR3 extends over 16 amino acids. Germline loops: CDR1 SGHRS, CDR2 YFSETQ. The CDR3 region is CASSGAEMGYSYEQYF. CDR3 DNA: TGCGCCAGCAGCGGGGCAGAAATGGGATACTCCTACGAGCAGTACTTC.

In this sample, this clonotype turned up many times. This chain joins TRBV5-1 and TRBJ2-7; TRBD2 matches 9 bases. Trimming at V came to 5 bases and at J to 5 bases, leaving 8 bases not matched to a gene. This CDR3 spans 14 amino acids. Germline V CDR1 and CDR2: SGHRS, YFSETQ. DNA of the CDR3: TGCGCCAGCAGGCAGCGGGGGGTAAACAACGAGCAGTACGTC. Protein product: CASRQRGVNNEQYV.

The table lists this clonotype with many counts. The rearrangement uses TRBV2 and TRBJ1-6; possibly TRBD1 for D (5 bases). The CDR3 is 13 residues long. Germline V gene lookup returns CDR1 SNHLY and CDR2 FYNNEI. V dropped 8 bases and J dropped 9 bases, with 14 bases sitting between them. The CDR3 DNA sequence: TGTGCCAGCGGCGGGGCCGGGGTTTCACCCCTCCACTTT. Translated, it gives CASGGAGVSPLHF.

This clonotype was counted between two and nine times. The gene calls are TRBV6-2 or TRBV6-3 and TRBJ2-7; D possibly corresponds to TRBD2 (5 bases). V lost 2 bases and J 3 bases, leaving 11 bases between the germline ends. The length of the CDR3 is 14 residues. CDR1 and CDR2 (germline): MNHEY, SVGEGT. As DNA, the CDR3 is TGTGCCAGCAGTTACGGAGGAAGGCTCTACGAGCAGTACGTC. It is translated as CASSYGGRLYEQYV.

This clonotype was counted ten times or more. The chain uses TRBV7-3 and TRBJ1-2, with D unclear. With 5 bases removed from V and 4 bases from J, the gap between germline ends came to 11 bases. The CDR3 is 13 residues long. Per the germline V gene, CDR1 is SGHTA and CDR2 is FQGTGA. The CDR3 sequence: CASSPQDGYGYTF. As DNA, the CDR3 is TGTGCCAGCAGCCCCCAGGACGGCTATGGCTACACCTTC.

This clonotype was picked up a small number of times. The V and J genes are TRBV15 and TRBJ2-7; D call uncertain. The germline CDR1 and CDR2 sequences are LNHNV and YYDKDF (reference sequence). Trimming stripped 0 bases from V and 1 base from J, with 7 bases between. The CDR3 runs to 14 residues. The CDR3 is CATSRDSGSYEQYV. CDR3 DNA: TGTGCCACCAGCAGAGATTCGGGTTCCTACGAGCAGTACGTC.

Here the CDR3 DNA reads TGCGCCAGCAGCTTGAGTGCAAGGAACACTGAAGCTTTCTTT. It codes for CASSLSARNTEAFF. The chain carries TRBV5-1 and TRBJ1-1; no definite D call. The CDR3 spans 14 residues. The germline V and J ends were trimmed by 1 base and 1 base, with 8 bases remaining between them. The germline gives CDR1 SGHRS, CDR2 YFSETQ.

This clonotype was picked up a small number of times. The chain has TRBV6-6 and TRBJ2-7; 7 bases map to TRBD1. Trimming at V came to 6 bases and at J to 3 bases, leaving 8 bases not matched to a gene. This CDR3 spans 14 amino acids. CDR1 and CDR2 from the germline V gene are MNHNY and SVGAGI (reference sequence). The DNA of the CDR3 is TGTGCCAGCAGGGCAACGGGACAGAACTACGAGCAGTACTTC. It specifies CASRATGQNYEQYF.

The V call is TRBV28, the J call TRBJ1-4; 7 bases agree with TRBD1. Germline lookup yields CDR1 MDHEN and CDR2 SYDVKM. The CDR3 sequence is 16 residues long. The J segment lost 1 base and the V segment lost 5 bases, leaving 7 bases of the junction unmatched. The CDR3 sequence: CASSPPRQGTNEKLFF. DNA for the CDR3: TGTGCCAGCAGTCCTCCCCGACAGGGAACTAATGAAAAACTGTTTTTT.

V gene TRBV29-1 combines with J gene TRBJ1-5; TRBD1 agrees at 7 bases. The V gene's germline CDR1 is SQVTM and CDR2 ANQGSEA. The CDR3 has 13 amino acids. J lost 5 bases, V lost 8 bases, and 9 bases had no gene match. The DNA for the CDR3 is TGCAGCATAAGAGGACAGGCCGATCAGCCCCAGCATTTT. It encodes CSIRGQADQPQHF.

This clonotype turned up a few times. CDR3 in DNA: TGTGCCAGCAGCCGGACTAGCACCTATGAGCAGTTCTTC. Protein product: CASSRTSTYEQFF. The chain employs TRBV7-6 and TRBJ2-1; 8 bases are a match to TRBD2. CDR3 length: 13 residues. The junction had 5 bases not matched to a gene; V was cut back by 5 bases and J by 8 bases. Germline-derived CDR1 and CDR2 are SGHVS and FNYEAQ.

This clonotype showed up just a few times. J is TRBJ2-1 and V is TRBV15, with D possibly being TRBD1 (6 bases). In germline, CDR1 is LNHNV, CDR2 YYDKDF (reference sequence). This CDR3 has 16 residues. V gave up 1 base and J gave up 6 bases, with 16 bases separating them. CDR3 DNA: TGTGCCACCAGCAGAGGGTTATTTTGGGGGCCCAATGAGCAGTTCTTC. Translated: CATSRGLFWGPNEQFF.

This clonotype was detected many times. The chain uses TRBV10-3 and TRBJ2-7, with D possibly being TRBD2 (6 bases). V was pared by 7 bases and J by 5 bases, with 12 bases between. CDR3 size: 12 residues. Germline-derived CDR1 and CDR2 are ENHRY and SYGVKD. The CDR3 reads CAITWDSNEQYF. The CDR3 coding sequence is TGTGCCATCACTTGGGACTCTAACGAGCAGTACTTC.

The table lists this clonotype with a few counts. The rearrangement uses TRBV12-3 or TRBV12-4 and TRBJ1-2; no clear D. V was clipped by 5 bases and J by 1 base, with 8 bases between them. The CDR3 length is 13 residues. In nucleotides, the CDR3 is TGTGCCAGCAGTCTTCATATTAACTATGGCTACACCTTC. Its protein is CASSLHINYGYTF.

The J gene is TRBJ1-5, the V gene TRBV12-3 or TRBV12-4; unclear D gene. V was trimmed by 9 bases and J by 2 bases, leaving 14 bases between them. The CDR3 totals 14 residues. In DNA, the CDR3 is TGTGCCAGACAATTGGGTAGTTGCAATCAGCCCCAGCATTTT. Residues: CARQLGSCNQPQHF.

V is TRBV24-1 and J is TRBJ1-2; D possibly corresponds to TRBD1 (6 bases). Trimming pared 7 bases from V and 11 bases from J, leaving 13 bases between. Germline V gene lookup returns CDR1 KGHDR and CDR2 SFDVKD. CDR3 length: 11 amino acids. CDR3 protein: CATSKGVGYTF. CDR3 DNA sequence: TGTGCCACCAGCAAGGGGGTCGGTTACACCTTC.

The chain's CDR3 is CAPPAKKHSSGNTIYF. As DNA, the CDR3 is TGTGCACCACCCGCTAAAAAACATAGCTCTGGAAACACCATATATTTT. This chain links TRBV12-5 with TRBJ1-3; D remains unclear. The CDR3 length is 16 residues. The germline V gene encodes CDR1 LGHNT and CDR2 FRNRAP.

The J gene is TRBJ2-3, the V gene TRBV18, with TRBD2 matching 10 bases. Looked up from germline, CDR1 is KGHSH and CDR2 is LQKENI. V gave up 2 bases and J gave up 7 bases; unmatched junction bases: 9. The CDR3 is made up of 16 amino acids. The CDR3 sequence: CASSPIAGGPDHTQYF. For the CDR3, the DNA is TGTGCCAGCTCACCAATAGCGGGGGGCCCCGATCATACGCAGTATTTT.

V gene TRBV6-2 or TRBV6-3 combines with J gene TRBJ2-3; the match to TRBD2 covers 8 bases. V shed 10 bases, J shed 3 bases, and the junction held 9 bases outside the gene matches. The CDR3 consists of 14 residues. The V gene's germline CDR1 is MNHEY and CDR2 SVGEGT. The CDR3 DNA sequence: TGTGCCACCCGGACTAGCATGCCGACAGATACGCAGTATTTT. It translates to CATRTSMPTDTQYF.

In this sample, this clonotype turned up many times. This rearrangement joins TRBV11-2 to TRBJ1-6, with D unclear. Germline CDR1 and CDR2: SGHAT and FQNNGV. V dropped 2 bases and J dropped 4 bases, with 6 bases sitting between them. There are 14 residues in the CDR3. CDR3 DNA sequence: TGTGCCAGCAGCTTACCAGTTTATAATTCACCCCTCCACTTT. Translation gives CASSLPVYNSPLHF. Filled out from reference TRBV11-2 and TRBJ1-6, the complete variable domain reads EAGVAQSPRYKIIEKRQSVAFWCNPISGHATLYWYQQILGQGPKLLIQFQNNGVVDDSQLPKDRFSAERLKGVDSTLKIQPAKLEDSAVYLCASSLPVYNSPLHFGNGTRLTVT.

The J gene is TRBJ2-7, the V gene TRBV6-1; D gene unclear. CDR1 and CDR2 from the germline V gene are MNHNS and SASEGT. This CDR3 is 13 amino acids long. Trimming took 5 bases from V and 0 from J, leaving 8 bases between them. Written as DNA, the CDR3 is TGTGCCAGCAGTCGGACGCTCTCCTACGAGCAGTACTTC. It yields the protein CASSRTLSYEQYF.

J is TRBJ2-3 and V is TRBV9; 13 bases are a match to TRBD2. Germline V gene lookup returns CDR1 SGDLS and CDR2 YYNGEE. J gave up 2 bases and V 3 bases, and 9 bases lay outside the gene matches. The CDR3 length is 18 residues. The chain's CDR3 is CASSADSGLAGSTDTQYF. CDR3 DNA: TGTGCCAGCAGCGCAGATTCGGGACTAGCGGGGTCCACAGATACGCAGTATTTT.

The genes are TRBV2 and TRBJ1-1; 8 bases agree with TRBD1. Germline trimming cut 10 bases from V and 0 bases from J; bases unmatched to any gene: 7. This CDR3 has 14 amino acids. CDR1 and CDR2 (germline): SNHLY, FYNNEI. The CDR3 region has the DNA TGTGCCACCGGGACAGGTTTATTGAACACTGAAGCTTTCTTT. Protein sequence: CATGTGLLNTEAFF.

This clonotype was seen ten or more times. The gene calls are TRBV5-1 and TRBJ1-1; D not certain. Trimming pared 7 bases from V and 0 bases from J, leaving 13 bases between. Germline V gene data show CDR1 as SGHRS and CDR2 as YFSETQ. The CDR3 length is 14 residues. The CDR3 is CASSGRAVNTEAFF. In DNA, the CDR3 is TGCGCCAGCTCAGGACGGGCAGTGAACACTGAAGCTTTCTTT.

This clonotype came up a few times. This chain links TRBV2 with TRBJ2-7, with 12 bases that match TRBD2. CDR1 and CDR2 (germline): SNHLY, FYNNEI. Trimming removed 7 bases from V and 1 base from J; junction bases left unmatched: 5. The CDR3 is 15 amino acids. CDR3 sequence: CASTPTSGGSYEQYF. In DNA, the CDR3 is TGTGCCAGCACTCCGACTAGCGGGGGATCCTACGAGCAGTACTTC.